The 6 T cell receptor beta chains in this list originate from one sample, sequenced in a study of T cell clones after liver transplantation. Clones were sequenced by immunoSEQ multiplex PCR, and TCRdb holds only the in-frame ones, with some missing. The top ten clones hold about 0.8% of a sample with more than 95,000 clones, about nine tenths of them seen once. This specimen was CD4+ T cells from blood, taken 12 months after liver transplant. These receptors were taken from a human patient who received a liver transplant. Some T cells may possibly be graft donor cells.

The genes are TRBV2 and TRBJ2-7; D is undetermined. CDR1 is SNHLY, CDR2 FYNNEI, per germline. The V end lost 5 bases, the J end lost 2 bases, and 7 bases lay between the germline ends. The CDR3 is 12 residues long. CDR3 in amino acids: CASSKEPYEQYF. The CDR3 DNA is TGTGCCAGCAGTAAGGAACCCTACGAGCAGTACTTC.

V is TRBV5-6 and J is TRBJ2-6, with 9 bases matching TRBD1. The CDR3 contains 18 residues. J lost 0 bases, V lost 4 bases, and 8 bases had no gene match. In germline, CDR1 is SGHDT, CDR2 YYEEEE. CDR3 in amino acids: CASSRPGQGLSGANVLTF. The CDR3 bases are TGTGCCAGCAGCAGGCCGGGACAGGGACTCTCTGGGGCCAACGTCCTGACTTTC.

V and J are TRBV28 and TRBJ2-7; 12 bases fit TRBD2. CDR1 is MDHEN and CDR2 is SYDVKM in the germline V gene. This CDR3 has 17 amino acids. V trimming: 2 bases; J trimming: 6 bases; junction bases outside the gene matches: 11. CDR3 DNA: TGTGCCAGCAGTTTAATCGGACTAGCGGGAACAGGGAGCGAGCAGTACTTC. This sequence encodes CASSLIGLAGTGSEQYF.

This rearrangement joins TRBV5-4 to TRBJ2-4; D is possibly TRBD2 (6 bases). Germline V gene lookup returns CDR1 SGHNT and CDR2 YYREEE (reference sequence). This CDR3 is 14 amino acids long. Trimming stripped 0 bases from V and 3 bases from J, with 7 bases between. CDR3 region: CASSLGGDKNIQYF. CDR3 coding DNA: TGTGCCAGCAGCTTGGGCGGGGACAAAAACATTCAGTACTTC.

The J gene is TRBJ2-7, the V gene TRBV14; 8 bases are a match to TRBD1. This CDR3 is built from 14 residues. V was clipped by 2 bases and J by 2 bases; unmatched bases: 2. Germline values: CDR1 SGHDN, CDR2 FVKESK. CDR3 amino acids: CASSQPDRAYEQYF. CDR3 DNA sequence: TGTGCCAGCAGCCAACCGGACAGGGCCTACGAGCAGTACTTC. Using reference TRBV14 and TRBJ2-7 for the parts outside the CDR3, the full variable domain is EAGVTQFPSHSVIEKGQTVTLRCDPISGHDNLYWYRRVMGKEIKFLLHFVKESKQDESGMPNNRFLAERTGGTYSTLKVQPAELEDSGVYFCASSQPDRAYEQYFGPGTRLTVT.

The rearrangement joins TRBV19 to TRBJ2-4, with no clear D. The CDR3 covers 14 residues. Trimming shortened V by 0 bases and J by 9 bases, and 12 bases separated the two germline ends. CDR1 is LNHDA, CDR2 SQIVND, per germline (reference sequence). In nucleotides, the CDR3 is TGTGCCAGTAGTATAGACCTCAGCGTAGGCATTCAGTACTTC. Translating gives CASSIDLSVGIQYF.